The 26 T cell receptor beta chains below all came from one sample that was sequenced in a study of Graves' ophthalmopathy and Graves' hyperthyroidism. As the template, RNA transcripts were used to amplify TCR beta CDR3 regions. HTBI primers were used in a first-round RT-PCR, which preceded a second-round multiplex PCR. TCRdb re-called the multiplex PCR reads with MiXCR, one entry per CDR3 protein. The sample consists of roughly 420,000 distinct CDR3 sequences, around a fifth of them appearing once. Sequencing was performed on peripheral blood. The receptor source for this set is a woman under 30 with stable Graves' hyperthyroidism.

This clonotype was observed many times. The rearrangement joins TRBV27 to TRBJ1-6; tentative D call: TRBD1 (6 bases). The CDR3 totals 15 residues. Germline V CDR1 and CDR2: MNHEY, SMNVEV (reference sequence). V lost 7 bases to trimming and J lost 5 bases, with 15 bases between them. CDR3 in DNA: TGTGCCAGCAAACGCCGGGCAGGGGATAATTCACCCCTCCACTTT. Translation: CASKRRAGDNSPLHF.

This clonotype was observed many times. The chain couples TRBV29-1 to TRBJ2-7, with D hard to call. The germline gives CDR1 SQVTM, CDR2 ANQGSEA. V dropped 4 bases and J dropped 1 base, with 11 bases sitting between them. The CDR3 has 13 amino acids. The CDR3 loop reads CSVVPLGSYEQYF. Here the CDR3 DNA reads TGCAGCGTTGTGCCGCTGGGATCCTACGAGCAGTACTTC.

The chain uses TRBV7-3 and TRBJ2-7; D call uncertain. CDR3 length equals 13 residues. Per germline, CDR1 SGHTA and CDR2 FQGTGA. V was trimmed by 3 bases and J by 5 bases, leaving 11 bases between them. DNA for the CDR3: TGTGCCAGCAGCTTGACAACACGACACGAGCAGTACTTC. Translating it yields CASSLTTRHEQYF.

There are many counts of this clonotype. The CDR3 DNA sequence: TGTGCCAGCAGTTACGTCGGCGGGAGGGCTCCCGGGGAGCTGTTTTTT. This codes for CASSYVGGRAPGELFF. The chain has TRBV6-5 and TRBJ2-2, with TRBD2 matching over 9 bases. V shed 2 bases and J 6 bases; nucleotides not matched to a gene: 7. Germline V gene sequence: CDR1 MNHEY, CDR2 SVGAGI. CDR3 length: 16 amino acids.

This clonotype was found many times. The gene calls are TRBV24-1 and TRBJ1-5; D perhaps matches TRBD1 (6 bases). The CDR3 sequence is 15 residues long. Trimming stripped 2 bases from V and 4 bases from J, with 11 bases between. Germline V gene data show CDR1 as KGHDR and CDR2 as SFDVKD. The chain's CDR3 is CATSDSQGWNQPQHF. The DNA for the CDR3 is TGTGCCACCAGTGATTCCCAGGGGTGGAATCAGCCCCAGCATTTT.

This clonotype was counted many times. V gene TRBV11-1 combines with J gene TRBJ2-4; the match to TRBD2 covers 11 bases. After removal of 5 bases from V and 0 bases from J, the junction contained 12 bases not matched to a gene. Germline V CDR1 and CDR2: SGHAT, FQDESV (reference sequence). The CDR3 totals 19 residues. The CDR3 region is CASSPPGGLAAIAKNIQYF. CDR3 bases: TGTGCCAGCAGCCCCCCGGGGGGACTAGCGGCTATAGCCAAAAACATTCAGTACTTC.

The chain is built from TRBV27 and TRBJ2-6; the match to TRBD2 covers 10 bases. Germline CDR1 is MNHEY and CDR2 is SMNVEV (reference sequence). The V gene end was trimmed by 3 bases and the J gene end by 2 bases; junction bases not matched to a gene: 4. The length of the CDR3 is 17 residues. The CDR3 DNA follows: TGTGCCAGCAGTTTCAGCGGGAGGGTCACTGGGGCCAACGTCCTGACTTTC. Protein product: CASSFSGRVTGANVLTF.

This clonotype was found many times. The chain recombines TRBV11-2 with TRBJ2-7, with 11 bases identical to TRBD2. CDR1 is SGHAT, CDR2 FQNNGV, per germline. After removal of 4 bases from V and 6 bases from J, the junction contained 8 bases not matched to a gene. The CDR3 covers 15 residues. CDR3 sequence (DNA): TGTGCCAGCAGCTCCGGGACTAGCGGTCACACCGAGCAGTACTTC. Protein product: CASSSGTSGHTEQYF.

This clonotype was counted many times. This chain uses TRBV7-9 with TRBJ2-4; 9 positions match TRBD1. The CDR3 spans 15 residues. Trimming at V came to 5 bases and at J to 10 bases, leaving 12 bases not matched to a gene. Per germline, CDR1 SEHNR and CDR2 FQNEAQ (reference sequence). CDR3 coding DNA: TGTGCCAGCAGCCACCAATCTACAGGGGGCGGTATTCAGTACTTC. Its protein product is CASSHQSTGGGIQYF.

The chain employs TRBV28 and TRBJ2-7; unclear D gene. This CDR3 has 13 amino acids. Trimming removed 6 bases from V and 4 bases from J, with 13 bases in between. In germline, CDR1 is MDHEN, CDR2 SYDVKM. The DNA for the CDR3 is TGTGCCAGCAGAGTCGGTATAGAATACGAGCAGTACTTC. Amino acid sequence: CASRVGIEYEQYF.

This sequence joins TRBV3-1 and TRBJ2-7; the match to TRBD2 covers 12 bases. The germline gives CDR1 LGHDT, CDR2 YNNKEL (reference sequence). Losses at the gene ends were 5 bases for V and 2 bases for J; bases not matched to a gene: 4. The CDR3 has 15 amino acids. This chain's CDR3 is CASSYRLAGAYEQYF. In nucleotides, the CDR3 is TGTGCCAGCAGCTACCGACTAGCGGGGGCCTACGAGCAGTACTTC.

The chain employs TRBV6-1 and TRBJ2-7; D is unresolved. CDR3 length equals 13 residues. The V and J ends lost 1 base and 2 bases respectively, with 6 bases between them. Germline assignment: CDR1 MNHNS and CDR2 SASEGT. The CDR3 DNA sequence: TGTGCCAGCAGTGAAGAACCAACCTACGAGCAGTACTTC. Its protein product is CASSEEPTYEQYF.

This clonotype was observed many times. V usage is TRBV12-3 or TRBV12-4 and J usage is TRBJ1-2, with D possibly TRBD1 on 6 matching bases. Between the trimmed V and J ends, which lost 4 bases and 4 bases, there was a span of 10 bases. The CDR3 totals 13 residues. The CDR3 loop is CASSSGVGYGYTF. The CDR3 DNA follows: TGTGCCAGCAGTTCAGGGGTAGGCTATGGCTACACCTTC.

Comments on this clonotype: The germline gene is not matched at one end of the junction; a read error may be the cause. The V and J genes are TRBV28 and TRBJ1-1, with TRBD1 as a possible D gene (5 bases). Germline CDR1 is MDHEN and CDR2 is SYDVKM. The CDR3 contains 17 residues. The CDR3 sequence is CASSLSPFWGGRTESFF. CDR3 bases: TGTGCCAGCAGTTTATCCCCCTTTTGGGGGGGGAGGACTGAATCTTTCTTT.

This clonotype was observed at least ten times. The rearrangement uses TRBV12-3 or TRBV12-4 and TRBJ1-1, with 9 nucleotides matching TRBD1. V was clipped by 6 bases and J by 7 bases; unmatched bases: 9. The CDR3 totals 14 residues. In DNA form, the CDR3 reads TGTGCCAGCAGACCCCGGGACAGGGAGGGTGAAGCTTTCTTT. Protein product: CASRPRDREGEAFF.

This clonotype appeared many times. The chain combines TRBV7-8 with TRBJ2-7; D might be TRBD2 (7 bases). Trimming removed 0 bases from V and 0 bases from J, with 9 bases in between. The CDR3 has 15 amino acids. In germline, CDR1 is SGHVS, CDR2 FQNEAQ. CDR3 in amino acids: CASSLAAGASYEQYF. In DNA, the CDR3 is TGTGCCAGCAGCTTAGCTGCGGGGGCCTCCTACGAGCAGTACTTC.

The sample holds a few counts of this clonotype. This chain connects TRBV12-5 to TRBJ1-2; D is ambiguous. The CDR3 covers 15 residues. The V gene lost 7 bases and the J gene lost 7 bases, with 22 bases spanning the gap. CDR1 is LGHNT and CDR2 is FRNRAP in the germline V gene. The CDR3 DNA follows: TGTGCTAGTGCCCACCCTCGGGCGGCGATCGGTGGCTACACCTTC. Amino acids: CASAHPRAAIGGYTF.

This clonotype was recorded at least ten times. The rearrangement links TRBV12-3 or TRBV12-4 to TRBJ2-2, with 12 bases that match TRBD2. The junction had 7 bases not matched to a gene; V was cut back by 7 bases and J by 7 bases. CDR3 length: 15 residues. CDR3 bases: TGTGCCAGCAACCCACTAGCGGGAGGCCACGGGGAGCTGTTTTTT. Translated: CASNPLAGGHGELFF.

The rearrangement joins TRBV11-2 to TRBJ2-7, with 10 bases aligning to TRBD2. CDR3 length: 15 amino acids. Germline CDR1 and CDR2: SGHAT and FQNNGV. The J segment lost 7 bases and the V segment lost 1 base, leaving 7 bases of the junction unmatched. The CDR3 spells CASSLGSSGSGEQYF. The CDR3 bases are TGTGCCAGCAGCTTAGGATCTAGCGGGAGTGGGGAGCAGTACTTC.

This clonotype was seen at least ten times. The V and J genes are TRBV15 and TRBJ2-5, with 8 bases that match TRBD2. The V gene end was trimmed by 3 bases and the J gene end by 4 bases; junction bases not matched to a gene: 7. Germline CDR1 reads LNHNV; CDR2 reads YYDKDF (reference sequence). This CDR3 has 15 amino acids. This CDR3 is CATSRVGLVAETQYF. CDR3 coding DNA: TGTGCCACCAGCAGGGTGGGACTAGTTGCAGAGACCCAGTACTTC.

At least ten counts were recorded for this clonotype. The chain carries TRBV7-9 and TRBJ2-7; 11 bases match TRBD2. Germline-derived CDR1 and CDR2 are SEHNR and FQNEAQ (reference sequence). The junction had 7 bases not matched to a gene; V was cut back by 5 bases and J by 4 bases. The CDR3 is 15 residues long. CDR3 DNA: TGTGCCAGCAGCCAAACTAGCGGGAGACAATACGAGCAGTACTTC. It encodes CASSQTSGRQYEQYF.

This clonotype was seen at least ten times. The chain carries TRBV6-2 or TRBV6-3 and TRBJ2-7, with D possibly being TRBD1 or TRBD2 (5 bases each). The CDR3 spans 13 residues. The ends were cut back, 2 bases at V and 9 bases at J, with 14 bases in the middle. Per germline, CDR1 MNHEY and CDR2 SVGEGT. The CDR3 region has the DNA TGTGCCAGCAGTTACGGGGGAAGTACGATGCAGTACTTC. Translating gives CASSYGGSTMQYF.

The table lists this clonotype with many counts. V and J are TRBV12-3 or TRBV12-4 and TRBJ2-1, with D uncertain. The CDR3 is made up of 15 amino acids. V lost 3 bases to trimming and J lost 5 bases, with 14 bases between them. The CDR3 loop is CASSFIHPTDNEQFF. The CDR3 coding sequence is TGTGCCAGCAGTTTCATCCATCCCACGGACAATGAGCAGTTCTTC.

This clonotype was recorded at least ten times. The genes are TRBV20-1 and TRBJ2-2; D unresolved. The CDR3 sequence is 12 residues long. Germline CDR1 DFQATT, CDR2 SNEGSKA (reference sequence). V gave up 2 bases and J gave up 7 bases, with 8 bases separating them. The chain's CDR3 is CSARRAGGELFF. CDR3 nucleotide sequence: TGCAGTGCTAGACGAGCAGGCGGGGAGCTGTTTTTT.

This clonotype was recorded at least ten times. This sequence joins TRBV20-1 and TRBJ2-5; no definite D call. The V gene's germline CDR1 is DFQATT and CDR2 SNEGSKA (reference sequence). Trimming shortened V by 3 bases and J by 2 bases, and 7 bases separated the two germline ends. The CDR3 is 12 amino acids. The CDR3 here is CSARTLQETQYF. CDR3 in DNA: TGCAGTGCTAGGACTCTTCAAGAGACCCAGTACTTC.

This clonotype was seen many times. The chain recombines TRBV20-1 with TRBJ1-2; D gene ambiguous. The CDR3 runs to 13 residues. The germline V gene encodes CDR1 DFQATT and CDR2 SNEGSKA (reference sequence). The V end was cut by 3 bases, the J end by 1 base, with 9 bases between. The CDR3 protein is CSASNSINYGYTF. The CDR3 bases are TGCAGTGCTAGCAACAGTATTAACTATGGCTACACCTTC.